This T cell receptor (beta chain) was profiled in a study of blood T cell repertoires in COVID-19. V was pared by 4 bases and J by 2 bases, with 22 bases of the junction left unmatched. Germline CDR1 MGHRA, CDR2 YSYEKL. The CDR3 is 20 residues long. Data came from immunoSEQ multiplex PCR; TCRdb stores just in-frame clones and leaves some out. The sample includes about 90,000 clones, over 70% of them seen just once. The chain combines TRBV4-1 with TRBJ2-7; 8 positions agree with TRBD1. Specimen: peripheral blood. The receptor was derived from a woman older than 75 with active or convalescent COVID-19. DNA for the CDR3: TGCGCCAGCAGCCTCACAAGACCGGGACAGGCAAGAAAAAGAACCTACGAGCAGTACTTC. Amino acid sequence: CASSLTRPGQARKRTYEQYF.